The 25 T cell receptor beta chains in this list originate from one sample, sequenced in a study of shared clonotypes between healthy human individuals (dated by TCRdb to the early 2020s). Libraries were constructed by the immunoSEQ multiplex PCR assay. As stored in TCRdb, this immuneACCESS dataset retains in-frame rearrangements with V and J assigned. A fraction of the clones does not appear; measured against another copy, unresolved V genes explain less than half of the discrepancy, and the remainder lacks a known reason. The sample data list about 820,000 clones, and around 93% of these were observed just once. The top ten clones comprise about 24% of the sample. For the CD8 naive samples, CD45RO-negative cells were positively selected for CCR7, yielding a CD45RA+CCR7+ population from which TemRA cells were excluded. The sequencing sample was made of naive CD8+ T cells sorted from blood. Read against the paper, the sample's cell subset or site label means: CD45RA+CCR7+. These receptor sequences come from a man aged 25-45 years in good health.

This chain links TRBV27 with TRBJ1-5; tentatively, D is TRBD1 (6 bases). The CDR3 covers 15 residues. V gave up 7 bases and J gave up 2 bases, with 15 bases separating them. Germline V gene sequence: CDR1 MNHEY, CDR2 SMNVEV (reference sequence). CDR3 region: CASMQQGGGNQPQHF. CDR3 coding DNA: TGTGCCAGCATGCAACAGGGTGGAGGCAATCAGCCCCAGCATTTT.

The CDR3 DNA sequence: TGTGCCAGCAGTTTATCGCCCCAATCCGAAAAACTGTTTTTT. As protein: CASSLSPQSEKLFF. This sequence joins TRBV27 and TRBJ1-4; D unclear. V shed 0 bases and J shed 8 bases, with 10 bases lying between them. Germline lookup yields CDR1 MNHEY and CDR2 SMNVEV (reference sequence). CDR3 size: 14 residues.

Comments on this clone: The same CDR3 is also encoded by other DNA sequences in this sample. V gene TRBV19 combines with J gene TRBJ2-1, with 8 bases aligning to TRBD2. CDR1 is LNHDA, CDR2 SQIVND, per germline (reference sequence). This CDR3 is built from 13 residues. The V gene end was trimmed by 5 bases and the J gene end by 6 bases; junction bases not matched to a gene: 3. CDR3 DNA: TGTGCCAGTAGTTCAGGACTAGCCAATGAGCAGTTCTTC. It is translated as CASSSGLANEQFF. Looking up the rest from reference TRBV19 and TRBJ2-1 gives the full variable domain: DGGITQSPKYLFRKEGQNVTLSCEQNLNHDAMYWYRQDPGQGLRLIYYSQIVNDFQKGDIAEGYSVSREKKESFPLTVTSAQKNPTAFYLCASSSGLANEQFFGPGTRLTVL.

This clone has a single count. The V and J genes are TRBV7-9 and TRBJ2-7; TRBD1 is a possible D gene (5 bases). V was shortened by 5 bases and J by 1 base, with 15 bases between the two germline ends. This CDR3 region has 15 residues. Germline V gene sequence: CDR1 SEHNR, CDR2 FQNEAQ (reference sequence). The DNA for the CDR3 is TGTGCCAGCAGCCCCTGGGGCAGGATATCCTACGAGCAGTACTTC. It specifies CASSPWGRISYEQYF.

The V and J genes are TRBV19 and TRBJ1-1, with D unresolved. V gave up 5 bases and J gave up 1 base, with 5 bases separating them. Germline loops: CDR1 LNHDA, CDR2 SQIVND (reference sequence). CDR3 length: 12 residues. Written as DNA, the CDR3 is TGTGCCAGTAGTGTAACGAACACTGAAGCTTTCTTT. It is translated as CASSVTNTEAFF.

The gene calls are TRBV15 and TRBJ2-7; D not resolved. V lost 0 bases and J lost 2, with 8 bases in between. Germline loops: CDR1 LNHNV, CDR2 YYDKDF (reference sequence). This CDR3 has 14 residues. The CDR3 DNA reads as TGTGCCACCAGCAGAGATATGGGAACCTACGAGCAGTACTTC. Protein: CATSRDMGTYEQYF.

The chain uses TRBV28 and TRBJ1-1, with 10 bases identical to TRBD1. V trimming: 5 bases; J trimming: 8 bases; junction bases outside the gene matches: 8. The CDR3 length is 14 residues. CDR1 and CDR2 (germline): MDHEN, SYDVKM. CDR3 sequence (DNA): TGTGCCAGCAGTCCGGACAGGGGGAAAAGAGAAGCTTTCTTT. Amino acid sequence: CASSPDRGKREAFF.

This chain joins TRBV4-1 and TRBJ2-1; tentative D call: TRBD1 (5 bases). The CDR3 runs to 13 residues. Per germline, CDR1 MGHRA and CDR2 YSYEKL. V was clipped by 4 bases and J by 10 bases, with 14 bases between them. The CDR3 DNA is TGCGCCAGCAGCCCTCACAACAGGTTCGAGCAGTTCTTC. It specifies CASSPHNRFEQFF.

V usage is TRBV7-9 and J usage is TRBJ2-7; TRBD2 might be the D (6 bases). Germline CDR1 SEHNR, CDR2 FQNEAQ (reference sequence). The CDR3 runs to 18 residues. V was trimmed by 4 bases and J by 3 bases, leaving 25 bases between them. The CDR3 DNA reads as TGTGCCAGCAGCTCCCATGTGGAGGGGCAGTATGGGGGCTACGAGCAGTACTTC. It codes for CASSSHVEGQYGGYEQYF.

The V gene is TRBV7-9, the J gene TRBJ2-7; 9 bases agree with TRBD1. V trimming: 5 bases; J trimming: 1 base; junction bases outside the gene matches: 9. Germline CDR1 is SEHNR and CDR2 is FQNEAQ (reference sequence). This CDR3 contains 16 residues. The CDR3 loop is CASSPGQGPFSYEQYF. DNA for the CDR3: TGTGCCAGCAGCCCCGGACAGGGGCCGTTTTCCTACGAGCAGTACTTC.

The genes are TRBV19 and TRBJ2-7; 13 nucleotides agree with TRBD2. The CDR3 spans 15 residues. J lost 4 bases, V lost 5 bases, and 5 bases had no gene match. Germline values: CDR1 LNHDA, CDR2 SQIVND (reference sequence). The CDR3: CASSARLAGGYEQYF. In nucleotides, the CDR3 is TGTGCCAGTAGTGCGCGACTAGCGGGAGGATACGAGCAGTACTTC.

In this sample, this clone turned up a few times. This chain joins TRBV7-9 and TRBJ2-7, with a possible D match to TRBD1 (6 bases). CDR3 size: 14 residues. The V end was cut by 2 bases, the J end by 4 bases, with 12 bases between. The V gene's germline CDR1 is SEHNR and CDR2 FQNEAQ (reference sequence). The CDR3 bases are TGTGCCAGCAGCTTACCCAGGGGAAGGTACGAGCAGTACTTC. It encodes CASSLPRGRYEQYF.

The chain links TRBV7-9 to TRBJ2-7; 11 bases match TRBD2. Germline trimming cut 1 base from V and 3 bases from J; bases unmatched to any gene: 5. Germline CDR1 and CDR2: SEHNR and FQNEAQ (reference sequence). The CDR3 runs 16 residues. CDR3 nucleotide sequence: TGTGCCAGCAGCTTAGTAGTGGGGACTAGCGGCTACGAGCAGTACTTC. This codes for CASSLVVGTSGYEQYF. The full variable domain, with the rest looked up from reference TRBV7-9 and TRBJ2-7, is DTGVSQNPRHKITKRGQNVTFRCDPISEHNRLYWYRQTLGQGPEFLTYFQNEAQLEKSRLLSDRFSAERPKGSFSTLEIQRTEQGDSAMYLCASSLVVGTSGYEQYFGPGTRLTVT.

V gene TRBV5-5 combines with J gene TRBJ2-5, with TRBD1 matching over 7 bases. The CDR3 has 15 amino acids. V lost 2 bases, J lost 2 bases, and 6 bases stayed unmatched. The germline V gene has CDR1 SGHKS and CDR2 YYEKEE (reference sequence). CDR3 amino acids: CASSFLGTVQETQYF. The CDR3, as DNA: TGTGCCAGCAGCTTTTTGGGGACAGTACAAGAGACCCAGTACTTC.

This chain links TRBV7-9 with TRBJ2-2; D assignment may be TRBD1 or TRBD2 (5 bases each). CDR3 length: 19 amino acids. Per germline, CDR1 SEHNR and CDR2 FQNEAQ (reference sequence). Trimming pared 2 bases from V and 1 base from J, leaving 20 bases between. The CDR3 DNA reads TGTGCCAGCAGCTTATCGGGGACCGAAACTAAGAGGAACACCGGGGAGCTGTTTTTT. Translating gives CASSLSGTETKRNTGELFF.

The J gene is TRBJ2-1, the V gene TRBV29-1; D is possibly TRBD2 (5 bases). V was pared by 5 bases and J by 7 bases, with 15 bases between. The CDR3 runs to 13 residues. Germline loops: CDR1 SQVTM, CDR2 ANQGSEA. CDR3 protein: CSVQLAGGNEQFF. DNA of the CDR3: TGCAGCGTTCAGCTAGCAGGCGGGAATGAGCAGTTCTTC.

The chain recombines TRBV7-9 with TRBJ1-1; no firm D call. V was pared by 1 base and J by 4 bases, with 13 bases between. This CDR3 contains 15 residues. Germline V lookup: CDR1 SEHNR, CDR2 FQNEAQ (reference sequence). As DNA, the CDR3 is TGTGCCAGCAGCTTAGTTGAAGGGTCGGGCACTGAAGCTTTCTTT. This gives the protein CASSLVEGSGTEAFF.

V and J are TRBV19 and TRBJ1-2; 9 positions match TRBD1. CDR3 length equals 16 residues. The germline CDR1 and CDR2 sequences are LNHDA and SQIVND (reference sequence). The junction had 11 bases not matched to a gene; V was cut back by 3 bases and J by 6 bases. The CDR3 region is CASSIGTGGVVDGYTF. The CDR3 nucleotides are TGTGCCAGTAGTATTGGAACAGGGGGCGTTGTAGATGGCTACACCTTC.

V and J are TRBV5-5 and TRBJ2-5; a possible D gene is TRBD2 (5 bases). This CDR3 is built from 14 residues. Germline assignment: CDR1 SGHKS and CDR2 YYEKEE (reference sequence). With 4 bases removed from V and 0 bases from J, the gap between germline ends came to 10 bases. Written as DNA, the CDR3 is TGTGCCAGCAGCCCGGAGGCGTACCAAGAGACCCAGTACTTC. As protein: CASSPEAYQETQYF.

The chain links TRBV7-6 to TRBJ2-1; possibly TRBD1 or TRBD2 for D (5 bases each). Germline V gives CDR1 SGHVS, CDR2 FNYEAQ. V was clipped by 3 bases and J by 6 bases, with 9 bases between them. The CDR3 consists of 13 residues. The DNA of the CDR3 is TGTGCCAGCAGCTTTGAGGGGTCCAATGAGCAGTTCTTC. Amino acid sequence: CASSFEGSNEQFF.

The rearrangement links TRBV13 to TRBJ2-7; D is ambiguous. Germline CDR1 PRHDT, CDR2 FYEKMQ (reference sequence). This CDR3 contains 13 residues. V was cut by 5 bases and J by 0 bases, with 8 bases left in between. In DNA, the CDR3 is TGTGCCAGCAGCCCAATGGACTCCTACGAGCAGTACTTC. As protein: CASSPMDSYEQYF.

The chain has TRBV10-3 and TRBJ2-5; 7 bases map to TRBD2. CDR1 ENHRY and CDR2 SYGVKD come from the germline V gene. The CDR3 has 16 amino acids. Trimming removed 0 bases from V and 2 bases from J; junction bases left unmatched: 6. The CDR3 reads CAISESIGGGQETQYF. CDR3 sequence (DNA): TGTGCCATCAGTGAGTCGATTGGCGGGGGACAAGAGACCCAGTACTTC.

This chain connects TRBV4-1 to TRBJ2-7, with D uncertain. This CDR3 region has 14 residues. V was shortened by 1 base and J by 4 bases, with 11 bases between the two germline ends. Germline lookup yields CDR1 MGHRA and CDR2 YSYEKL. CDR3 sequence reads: CASSQGPNYYEQYF. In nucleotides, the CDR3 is TGCGCCAGCAGCCAAGGACCAAATTATTACGAGCAGTACTTC.

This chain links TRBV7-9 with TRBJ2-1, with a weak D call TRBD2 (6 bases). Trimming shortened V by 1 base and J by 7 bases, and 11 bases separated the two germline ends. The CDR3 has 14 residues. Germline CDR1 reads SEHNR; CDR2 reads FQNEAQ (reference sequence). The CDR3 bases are TGTGCCAGCAGCTTAGAACTAGCCGGTAATGAGCAGTTCTTC. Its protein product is CASSLELAGNEQFF.

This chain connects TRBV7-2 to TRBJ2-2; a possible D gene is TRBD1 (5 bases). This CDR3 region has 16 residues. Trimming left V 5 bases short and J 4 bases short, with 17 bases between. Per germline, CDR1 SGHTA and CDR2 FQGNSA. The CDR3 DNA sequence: TGTGCCAGCAGCCCGGCAAGGGGAAGGGGCACCGGGGAGCTGTTTTTT. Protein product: CASSPARGRGTGELFF.